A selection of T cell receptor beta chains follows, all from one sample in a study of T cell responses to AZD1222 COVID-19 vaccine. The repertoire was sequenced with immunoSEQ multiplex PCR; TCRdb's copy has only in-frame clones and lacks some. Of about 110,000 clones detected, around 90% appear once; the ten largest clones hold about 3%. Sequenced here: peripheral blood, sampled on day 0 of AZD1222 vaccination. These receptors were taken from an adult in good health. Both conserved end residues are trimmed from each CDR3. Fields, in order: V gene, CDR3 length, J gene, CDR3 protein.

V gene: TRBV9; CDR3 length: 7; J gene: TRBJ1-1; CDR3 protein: ASKGGAF
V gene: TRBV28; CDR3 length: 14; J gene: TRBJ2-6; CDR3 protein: ASIDGGGRYANVLT
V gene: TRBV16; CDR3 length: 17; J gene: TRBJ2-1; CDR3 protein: ASSQSPPSARQAYNEQF
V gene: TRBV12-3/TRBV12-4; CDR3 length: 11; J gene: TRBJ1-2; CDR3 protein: ASGTGTNYGYT
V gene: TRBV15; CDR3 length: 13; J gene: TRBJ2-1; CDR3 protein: ATSRGGQGAGEQF
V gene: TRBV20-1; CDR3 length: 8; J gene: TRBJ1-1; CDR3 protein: SARLTEAF
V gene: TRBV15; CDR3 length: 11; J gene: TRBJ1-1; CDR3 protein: ATSGTLNTEAF
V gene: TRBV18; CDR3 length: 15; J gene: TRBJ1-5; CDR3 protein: ASSLLTLGGSNQPQH
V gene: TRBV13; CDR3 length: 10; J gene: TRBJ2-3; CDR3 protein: ASSYTKATQY
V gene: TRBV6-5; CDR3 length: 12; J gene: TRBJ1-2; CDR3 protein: ASSYLDPNYGYT
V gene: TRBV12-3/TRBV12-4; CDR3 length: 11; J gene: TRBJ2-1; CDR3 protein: ASSLRQDNEQF
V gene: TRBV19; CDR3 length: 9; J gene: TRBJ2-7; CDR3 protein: ASSGSYEQY
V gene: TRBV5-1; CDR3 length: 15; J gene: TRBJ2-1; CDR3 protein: ASSLQAGLAGGNEQF
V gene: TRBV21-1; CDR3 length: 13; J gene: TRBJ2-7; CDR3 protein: ASSTRRQGESEQY
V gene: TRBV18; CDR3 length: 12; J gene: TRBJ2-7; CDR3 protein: ASSPQGASYEQY
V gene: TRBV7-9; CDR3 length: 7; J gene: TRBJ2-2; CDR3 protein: ASDGELF
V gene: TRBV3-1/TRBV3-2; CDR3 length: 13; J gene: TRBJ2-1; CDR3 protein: ASSQGVVSNNEQF
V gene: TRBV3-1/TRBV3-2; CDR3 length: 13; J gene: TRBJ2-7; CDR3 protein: ASSPRWREGYEQY
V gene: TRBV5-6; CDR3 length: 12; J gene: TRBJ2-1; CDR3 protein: ASSPVLAGGEQF
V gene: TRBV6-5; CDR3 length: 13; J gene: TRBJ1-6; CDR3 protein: ASSYSGGDRSPLH
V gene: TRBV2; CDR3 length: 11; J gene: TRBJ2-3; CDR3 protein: ASSEVHTDTQY
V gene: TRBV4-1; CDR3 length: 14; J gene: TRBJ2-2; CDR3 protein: ASSQRGDREAGELF
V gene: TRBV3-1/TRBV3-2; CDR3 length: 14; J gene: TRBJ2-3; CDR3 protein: ASSLASRGGTDTQY
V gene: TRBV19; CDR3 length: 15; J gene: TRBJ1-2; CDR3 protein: ASSTPRFLGANYGYT
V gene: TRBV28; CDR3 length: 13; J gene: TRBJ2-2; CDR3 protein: ASIRGAANTGELF
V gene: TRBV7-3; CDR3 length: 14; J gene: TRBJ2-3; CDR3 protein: ASSYGTSGGEDTQY
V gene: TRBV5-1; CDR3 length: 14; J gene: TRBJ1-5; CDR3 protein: ASSLGAGGQQQPQH
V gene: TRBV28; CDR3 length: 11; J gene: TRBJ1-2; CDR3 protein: ASTQGNLSGYT
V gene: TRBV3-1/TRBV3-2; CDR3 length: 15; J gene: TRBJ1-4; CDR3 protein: ASSQISMGLINEKLF
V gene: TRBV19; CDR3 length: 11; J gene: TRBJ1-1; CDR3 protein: ASSPAGNTEAF
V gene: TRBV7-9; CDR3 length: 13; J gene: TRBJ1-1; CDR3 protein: ASSPRQIMNTEAF
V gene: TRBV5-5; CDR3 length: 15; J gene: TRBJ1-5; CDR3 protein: ASSQDREGVGNQPQH
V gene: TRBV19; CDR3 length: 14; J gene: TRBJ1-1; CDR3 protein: ASSIPSHHKNTEAF
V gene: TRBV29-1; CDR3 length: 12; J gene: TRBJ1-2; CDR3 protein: SVVAGAKNYGYT
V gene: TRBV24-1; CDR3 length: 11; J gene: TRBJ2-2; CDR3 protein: ATSDFQGGELF
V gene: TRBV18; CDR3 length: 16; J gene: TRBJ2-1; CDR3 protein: ASSPIRGSFATYNEQF
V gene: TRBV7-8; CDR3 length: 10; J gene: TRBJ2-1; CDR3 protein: ASSPRDQGQF
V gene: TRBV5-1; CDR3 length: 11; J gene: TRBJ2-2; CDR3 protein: ASSLSGSWELF
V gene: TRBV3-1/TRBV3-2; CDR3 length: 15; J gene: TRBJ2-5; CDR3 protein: ASSRLAAGASQETQY
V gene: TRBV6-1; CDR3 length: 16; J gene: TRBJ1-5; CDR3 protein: ASSDGGGAHRINQPQH
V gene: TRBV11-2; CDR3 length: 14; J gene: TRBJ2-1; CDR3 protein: ASSPLGLAGIDEQF
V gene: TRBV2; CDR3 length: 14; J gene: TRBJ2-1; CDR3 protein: ASTLRDRGSYNEQF
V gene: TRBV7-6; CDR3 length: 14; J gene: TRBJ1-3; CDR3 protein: ASSLPTRGTGNTIY
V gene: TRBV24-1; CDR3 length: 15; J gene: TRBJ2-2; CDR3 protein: ATSDSGLAGGESELF
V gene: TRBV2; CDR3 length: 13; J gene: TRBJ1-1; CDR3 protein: ASRVENRLNTEAF
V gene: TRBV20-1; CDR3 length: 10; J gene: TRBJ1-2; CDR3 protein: SASRPTYGYT
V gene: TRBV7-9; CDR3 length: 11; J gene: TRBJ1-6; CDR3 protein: ASSFEGSSPLH
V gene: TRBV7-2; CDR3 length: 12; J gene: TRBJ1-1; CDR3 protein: ASSFSREQGVAF
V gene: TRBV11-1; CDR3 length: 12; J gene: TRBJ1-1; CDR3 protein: ASSLETGGTEAF
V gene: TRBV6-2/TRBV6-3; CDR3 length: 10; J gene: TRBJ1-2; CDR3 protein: ASSGTGYGYT
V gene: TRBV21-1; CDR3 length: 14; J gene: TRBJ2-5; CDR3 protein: ASSNHPLTGEETQY